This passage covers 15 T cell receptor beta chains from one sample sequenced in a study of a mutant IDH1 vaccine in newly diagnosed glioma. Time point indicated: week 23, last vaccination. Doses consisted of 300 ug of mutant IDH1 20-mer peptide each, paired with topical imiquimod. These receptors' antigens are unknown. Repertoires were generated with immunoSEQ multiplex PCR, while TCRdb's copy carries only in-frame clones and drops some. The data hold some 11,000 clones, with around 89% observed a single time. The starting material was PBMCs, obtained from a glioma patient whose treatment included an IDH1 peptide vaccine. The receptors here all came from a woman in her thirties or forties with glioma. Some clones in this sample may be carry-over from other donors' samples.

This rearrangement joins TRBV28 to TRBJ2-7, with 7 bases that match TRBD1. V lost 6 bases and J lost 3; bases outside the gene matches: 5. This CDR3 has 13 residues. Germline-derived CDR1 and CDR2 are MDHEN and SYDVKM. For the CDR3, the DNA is TGTGCCAGCAGGGATACAGGGGACTACGAGCAGTACTTC. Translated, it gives CASRDTGDYEQYF.

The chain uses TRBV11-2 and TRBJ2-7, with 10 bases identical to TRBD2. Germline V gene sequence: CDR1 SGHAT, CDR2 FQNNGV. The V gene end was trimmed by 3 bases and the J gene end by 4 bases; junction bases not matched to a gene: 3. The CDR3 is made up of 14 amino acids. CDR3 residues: CASSFTSGVYEQYF. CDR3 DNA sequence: TGTGCCAGCAGCTTTACTAGCGGGGTTTACGAGCAGTACTTC.

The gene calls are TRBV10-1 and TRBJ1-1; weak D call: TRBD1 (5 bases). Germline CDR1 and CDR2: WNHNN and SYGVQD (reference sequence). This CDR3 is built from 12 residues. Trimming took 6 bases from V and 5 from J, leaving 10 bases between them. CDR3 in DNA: TGCGCCAGCAGCAGGGATGGTACTGAAGCTTTCTTT. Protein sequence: CASSRDGTEAFF.

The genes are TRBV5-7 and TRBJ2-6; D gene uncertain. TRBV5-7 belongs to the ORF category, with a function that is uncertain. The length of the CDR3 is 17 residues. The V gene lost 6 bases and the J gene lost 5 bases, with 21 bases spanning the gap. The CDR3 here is CASMHVCVQSRANVLTF. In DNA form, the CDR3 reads TGTGCCAGCATGCATGTTTGCGTACAAAGTCGGGCCAACGTCCTGACTTTC.

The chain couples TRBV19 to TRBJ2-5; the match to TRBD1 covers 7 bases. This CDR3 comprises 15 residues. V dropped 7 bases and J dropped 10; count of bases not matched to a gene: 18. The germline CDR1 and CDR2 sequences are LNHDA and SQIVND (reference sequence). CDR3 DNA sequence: TGTGCCAGTACCTCCGACAGGGCCGAGGGCGATGTCCAGTACTTC. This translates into CASTSDRAEGDVQYF.

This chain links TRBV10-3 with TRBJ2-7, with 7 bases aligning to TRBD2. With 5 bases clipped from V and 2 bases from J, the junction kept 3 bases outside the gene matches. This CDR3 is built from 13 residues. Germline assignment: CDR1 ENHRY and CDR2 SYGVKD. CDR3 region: CAISMGGTYEQYF. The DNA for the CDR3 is TGTGCCATCAGTATGGGGGGGACCTACGAGCAGTACTTC.

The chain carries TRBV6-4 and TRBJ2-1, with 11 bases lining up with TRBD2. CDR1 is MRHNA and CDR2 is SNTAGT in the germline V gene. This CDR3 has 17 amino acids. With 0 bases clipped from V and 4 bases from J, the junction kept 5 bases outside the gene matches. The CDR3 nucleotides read TGTGCCAGCAGTGACTCGTCGTTAGCGGGAGGGTACAATGAGCAGTTCTTC. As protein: CASSDSSLAGGYNEQFF.

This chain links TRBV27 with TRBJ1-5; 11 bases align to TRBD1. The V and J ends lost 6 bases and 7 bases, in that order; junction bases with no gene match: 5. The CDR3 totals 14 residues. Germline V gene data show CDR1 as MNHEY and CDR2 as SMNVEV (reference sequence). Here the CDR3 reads CASSLGQGEQPQHF. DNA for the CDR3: TGTGCCAGCAGCTTGGGACAGGGGGAACAGCCCCAGCATTTT.

The CDR3 spells CASSPPGTSGYNEQFF. The CDR3 DNA follows: TGTGCCAGCAGCCCCCCGGGGACTAGCGGGTACAATGAGCAGTTCTTC. The chain recombines TRBV4-2 with TRBJ2-1, with 12 bases identical to TRBD2. This CDR3 comprises 16 residues. Germline lookup yields CDR1 LGHNA and CDR2 YNFKEQ. Germline trimming cut 4 bases from V and 4 bases from J; bases unmatched to any gene: 5.

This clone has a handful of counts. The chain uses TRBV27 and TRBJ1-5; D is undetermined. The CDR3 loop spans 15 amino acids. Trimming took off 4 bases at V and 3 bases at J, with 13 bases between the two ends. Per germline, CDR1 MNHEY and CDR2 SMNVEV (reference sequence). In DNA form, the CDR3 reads TGTGCCAGCAGTTCCCCATTACGGGACAATCAGCCCCAGCATTTT. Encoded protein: CASSSPLRDNQPQHF.

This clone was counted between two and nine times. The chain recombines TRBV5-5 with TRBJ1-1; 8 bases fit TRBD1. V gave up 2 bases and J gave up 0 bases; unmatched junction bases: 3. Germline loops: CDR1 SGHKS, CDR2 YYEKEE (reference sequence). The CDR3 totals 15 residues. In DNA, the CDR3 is TGTGCCAGCAGCTTTACAGGGGGTGTGAACACTGAAGCTTTCTTT. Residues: CASSFTGGVNTEAFF.

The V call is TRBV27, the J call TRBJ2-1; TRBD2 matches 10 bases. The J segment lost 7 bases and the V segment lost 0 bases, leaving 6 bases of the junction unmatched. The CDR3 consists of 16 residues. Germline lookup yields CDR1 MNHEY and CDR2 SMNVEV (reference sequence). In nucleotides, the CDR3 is TGTGCCAGCAGTTTATCGCAGGGGACTAGCGTGAATGAGCAGTTCTTC. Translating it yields CASSLSQGTSVNEQFF.

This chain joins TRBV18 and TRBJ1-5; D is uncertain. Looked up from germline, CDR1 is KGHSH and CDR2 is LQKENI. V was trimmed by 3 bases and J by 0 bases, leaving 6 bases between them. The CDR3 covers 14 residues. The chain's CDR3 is CASSPVNSNQPQHF. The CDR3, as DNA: TGTGCCAGCTCACCCGTGAATAGCAATCAGCCCCAGCATTTT.

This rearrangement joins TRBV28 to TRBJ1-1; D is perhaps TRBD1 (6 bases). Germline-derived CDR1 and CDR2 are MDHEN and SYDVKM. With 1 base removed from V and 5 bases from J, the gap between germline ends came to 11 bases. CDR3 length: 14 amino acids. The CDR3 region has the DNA TGTGCCAGCAGTTTATCCAGGGGACGGACTGAAGCTTTCTTT. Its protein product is CASSLSRGRTEAFF.

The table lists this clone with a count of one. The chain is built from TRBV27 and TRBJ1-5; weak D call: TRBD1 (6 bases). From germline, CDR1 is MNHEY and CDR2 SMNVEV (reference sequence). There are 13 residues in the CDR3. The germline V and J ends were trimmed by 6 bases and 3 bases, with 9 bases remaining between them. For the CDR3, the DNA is TGTGCCAGCAGAAGGACAGACAATCAGCCCCAGCATTTT. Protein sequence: CASRRTDNQPQHF.